The T cell receptor beta chain under discussion was sequenced for a study of metastatic and nonmetastatic thyroid tumors. This clone was observed at least ten times. Through MiXCR, TCRdb re-clonotyped the PCR reads. Counted here are 25,000 to 30,000 clones, 23% occurring once; the ten biggest clones make up about 2.4%. Germline V gene lookup returns CDR1 SGHVS and CDR2 FQNEAQ. The CDR3 is 16 amino acids. The J segment lost 4 bases and the V segment lost 0 bases, leaving 5 bases of the junction unmatched. Nobody among the patients had been given any treatment before thyroid surgery. The clonotype was recovered from a female donor with papillary thyroid cancer or a benign thyroid nodule (not recorded which). Some clones in this sample may be carry-over from other donors' samples. Sequencing used blood. The J gene is TRBJ2-1, the V gene TRBV7-8; 8 positions agree with TRBD2. CDR3 protein: CASSLAILAEYNEQFF. In DNA form, the CDR3 reads TGTGCCAGCAGCTTAGCGATACTAGCGGAGTACAATGAGCAGTTCTTC.